A single sample gave rise to the 3 T cell receptor beta chains below, sequenced in a study of cytomegalovirus exposure and HLA in healthy donors. PCR used 60 Vbeta primers and 13 Jbeta primers. The repertoire was sequenced with immunoSEQ multiplex PCR; TCRdb's copy has only in-frame clones and lacks some. Found here are under 200,000 clones, about three quarters of them singletons; the top ten hold roughly 1.4%. Sequences were obtained from PBMCs. The origin of the receptors is a woman aged 30 to 39 in good health and CMV-seronegative.

The J gene is TRBJ1-4, the V gene TRBV5-8, with 7 bases aligning to TRBD1. Trimming took 0 bases from V and 7 from J; bases not matched to a gene: 6. Germline values: CDR1 SGHTS, CDR2 YDEGEE. The CDR3 contains 15 residues. The CDR3 reads CASSLDGGQTEKLFF. CDR3 nucleotides: TGTGCCAGCAGCTTGGATGGGGGACAGACTGAAAAACTGTTTTTT.

This sequence joins TRBV30 and TRBJ1-1; D possibly corresponds to TRBD1 (6 bases). The V gene lost 0 bases and the J gene lost 0 bases, with 8 bases spanning the gap. Germline CDR1 and CDR2: GTSNPN and SVGIG (reference sequence). The CDR3 totals 14 residues. CDR3 region: CAWSVQGLNTEAFF. The DNA for the CDR3 is TGTGCCTGGAGTGTACAGGGCTTGAACACTGAAGCTTTCTTT. Complete variable domain (other parts from reference TRBV30 and TRBJ1-1): SQTIHQWPATLVQPVGSPLSLECTVEGTSNPNLYWYRQAAGRGLQLLFYSVGIGQISSEVPQNLSASRPQDRQFILSSKKLLLSDSGFYLCAWSVQGLNTEAFFGQGTRLTVV.

The chain joins TRBV10-3 to TRBJ2-5, with D possibly TRBD2 on 5 matching bases. The germline V gene has CDR1 ENHRY and CDR2 SYGVKD. This CDR3 contains 15 residues. The V and J ends lost 6 bases and 1 base respectively, with 15 bases between them. DNA of the CDR3: TGTGCCATCAGCACCTCTAGCCGCCTCCAAGAGACCCAGTACTTC. Translation gives CAISTSSRLQETQYF.